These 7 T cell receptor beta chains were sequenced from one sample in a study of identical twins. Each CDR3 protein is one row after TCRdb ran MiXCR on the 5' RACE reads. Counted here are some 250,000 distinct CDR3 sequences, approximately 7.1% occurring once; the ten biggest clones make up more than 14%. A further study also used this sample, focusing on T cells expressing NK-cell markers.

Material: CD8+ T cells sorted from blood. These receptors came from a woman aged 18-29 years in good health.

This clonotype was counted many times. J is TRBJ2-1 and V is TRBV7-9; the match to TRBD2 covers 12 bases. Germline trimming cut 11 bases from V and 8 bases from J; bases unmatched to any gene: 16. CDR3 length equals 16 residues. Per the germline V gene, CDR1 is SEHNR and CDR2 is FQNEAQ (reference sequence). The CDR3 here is CALHGSTSGSVYEQFF. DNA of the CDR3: TGTGCCCTACACGGATCGACTAGCGGGAGCGTATATGAGCAGTTCTTC.

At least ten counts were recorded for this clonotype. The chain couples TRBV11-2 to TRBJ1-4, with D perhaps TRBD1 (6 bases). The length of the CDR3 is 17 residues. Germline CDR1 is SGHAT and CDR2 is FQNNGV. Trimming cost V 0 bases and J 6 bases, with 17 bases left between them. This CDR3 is CASSLETAGQVHEKLFF. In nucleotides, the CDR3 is TGTGCCAGCAGCTTAGAGACGGCGGGACAAGTACATGAAAAACTGTTTTTT. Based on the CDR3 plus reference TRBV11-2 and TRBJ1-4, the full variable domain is EAGVAQSPRYKIIEKRQSVAFWCNPISGHATLYWYQQILGQGPKLLIQFQNNGVVDDSQLPKDRFSAERLKGVDSTLKIQPAKLEDSAVYLCASSLETAGQVHEKLFFGSGTQLSVL.

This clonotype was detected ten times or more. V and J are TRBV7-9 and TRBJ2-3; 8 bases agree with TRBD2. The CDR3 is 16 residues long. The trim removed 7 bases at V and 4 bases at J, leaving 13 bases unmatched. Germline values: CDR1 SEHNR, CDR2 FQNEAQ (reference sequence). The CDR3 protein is CASTSGVAGPSDTQYF. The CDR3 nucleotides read TGTGCCAGCACCTCTGGAGTAGCGGGGCCCTCAGATACGCAGTATTTT.

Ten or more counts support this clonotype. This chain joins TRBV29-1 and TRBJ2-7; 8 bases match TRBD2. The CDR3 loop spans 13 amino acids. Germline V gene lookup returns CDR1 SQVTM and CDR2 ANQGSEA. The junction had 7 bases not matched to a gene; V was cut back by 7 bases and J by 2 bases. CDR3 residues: CSARLAGTYEQYF. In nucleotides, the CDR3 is TGCAGCGCCCGGCTAGCGGGCACCTACGAGCAGTACTTC.

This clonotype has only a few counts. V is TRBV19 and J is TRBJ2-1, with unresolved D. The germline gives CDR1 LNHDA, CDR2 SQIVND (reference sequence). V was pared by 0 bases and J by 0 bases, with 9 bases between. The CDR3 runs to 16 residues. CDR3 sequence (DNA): TGTGCCAGTAGTATAGAAGGCCGACGCTCCTACAATGAGCAGTTCTTC. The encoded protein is CASSIEGRRSYNEQFF.

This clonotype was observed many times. The CDR3 DNA reads TGTGCTAGTGGTTTGTTTCCACGGGGCGAACCGACCTACGAGCAGTACTTC. Translated, it gives CASGLFPRGEPTYEQYF. The V call is TRBV12-5, the J call TRBJ2-7; TRBD1 or TRBD2 may be the D gene (5 bases each). The CDR3 spans 17 residues. Germline V gene lookup returns CDR1 LGHNT and CDR2 FRNRAP. V was cut by 2 bases and J by 2 bases, with 19 bases left in between.

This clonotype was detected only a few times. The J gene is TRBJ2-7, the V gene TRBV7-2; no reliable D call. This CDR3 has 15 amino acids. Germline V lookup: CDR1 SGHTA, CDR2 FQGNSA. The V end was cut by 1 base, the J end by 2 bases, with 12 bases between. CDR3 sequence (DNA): TGTGCCAGCAGCTTAGTGCAGTCGACCACCTACGAGCAGTACTTC. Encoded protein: CASSLVQSTTYEQYF. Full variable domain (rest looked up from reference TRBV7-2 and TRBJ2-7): GAGVSQSPSNKVTEKGKDVELRCDPISGHTALYWYRQSLGQGLEFLIYFQGNSAPDKSGLPSDRFSAERTGGSVSTLTIQRTQQEDSAVYLCASSLVQSTTYEQYFGPGTRLTVT.